This T cell receptor (beta chain) comes out of a study of metastatic and nonmetastatic thyroid tumors. Study results and caveats: Reports indicated that malignant thyroid tumors showed significantly higher TCR beta diversity than benign nodules did, in blood and tumor.

Authors' data handling: CDR3 differences across clinicopathological groups were used to build a distant-metastasis classifier for papillary thyroid cancer. TCRdb re-clonotyped the PCR reads through MiXCR. V and J calls and clone size were set by TCRdb, not the authors. This table has some 38,000 clones, roughly 18% appearing once. Each patient went into thyroid surgery without having received any treatment. This clone was seen many times. Its matching antigen is unknown. The sample comprised blood. This clonotype was obtained from a female donor with papillary thyroid cancer or a benign thyroid nodule (not recorded which). Some clones in this sample may be carry-over from other donors' samples.

CDR3 loop: CAISESGPSSYNSPLHF. CDR3 sequence (DNA): TGTGCCATCAGTGAGTCCGGGCCCAGCTCCTATAATTCACCCCTCCACTTT. V is TRBV10-3 and J is TRBJ1-6; D remains unclear. The CDR3 is 17 residues long. CDR1 is ENHRY and CDR2 is SYGVKD in the germline V gene. Trimming left V 0 bases short and J 0 bases short, with 9 bases between.